This TCR beta chain was recovered during a study of graft-versus-host responses after intestinal transplantation. Whole-study results and caveats: High graft-versus-host to host-versus-graft T cell clonal ratios marked allografts of patients with graft-donor macrochimerism. Some GvH clones appeared in ileal mucosa or blood before recipient bone marrow.

Using immunoSEQ multiplex PCR, the repertoire was profiled, and TCRdb retains in-frame clones only, with some absent. The sample consists of under 100,000 clones, 90% of them appearing once. Comment on this clone: Antigen specificity is unknown.

The clonotype comes from a human patient who received an intestinal transplant, so some T cells may come from the graft donor. The sample consisted of PBMCs, taken about 450 days after intestinal transplant.

CDR3: CASSLFPTGVESPLHF. The CDR3 DNA follows: TGTGCCAGCAGTTTATTCCCCACAGGGGTTGAATCACCCCTCCACTTT. V usage is TRBV27 and J usage is TRBJ1-6; 7 bases map to TRBD1. Losses at the gene ends were 1 base for V and 10 bases for J; bases not matched to a gene: 10. CDR1 and CDR2 from the germline V gene are MNHEY and SMNVEV (reference sequence). The CDR3 consists of 16 residues.